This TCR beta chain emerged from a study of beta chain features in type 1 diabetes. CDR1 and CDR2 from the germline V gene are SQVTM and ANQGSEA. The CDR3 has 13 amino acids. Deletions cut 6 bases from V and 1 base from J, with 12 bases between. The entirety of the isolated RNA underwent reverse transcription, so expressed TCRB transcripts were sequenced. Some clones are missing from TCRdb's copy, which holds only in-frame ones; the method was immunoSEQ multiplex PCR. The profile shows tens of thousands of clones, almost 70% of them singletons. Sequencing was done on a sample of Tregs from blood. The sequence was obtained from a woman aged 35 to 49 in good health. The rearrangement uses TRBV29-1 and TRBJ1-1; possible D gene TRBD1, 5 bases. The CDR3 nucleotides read TGCAGCGTCAGGGCTTTTGGGAACACTGAAGCTTTCTTT. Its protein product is CSVRAFGNTEAFF.